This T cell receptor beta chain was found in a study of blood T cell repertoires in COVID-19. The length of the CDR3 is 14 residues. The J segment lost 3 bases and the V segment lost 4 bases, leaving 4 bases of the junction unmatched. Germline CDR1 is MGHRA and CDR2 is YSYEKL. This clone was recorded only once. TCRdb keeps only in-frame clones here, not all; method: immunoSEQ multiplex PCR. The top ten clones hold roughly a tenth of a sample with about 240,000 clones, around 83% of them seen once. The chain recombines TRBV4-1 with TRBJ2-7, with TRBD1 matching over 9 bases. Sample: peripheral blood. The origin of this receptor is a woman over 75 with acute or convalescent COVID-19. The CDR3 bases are TGCGCCAGCAGCCGCGGGACAGGGAACTACGAGCAGTACTTC. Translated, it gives CASSRGTGNYEQYF.